This is a list of T cell receptor beta chains from one sample in a study of tumor-infiltrating lymphocytes in primary liver carcinoma. TCRdb recomputed calls from the multiplex PCR reads with MiXCR, one row per CDR3 protein. The sample lists approximately 300,000 distinct CDR3 sequences; more than 55% were seen once. Sequenced: peripheral blood. The receptors originated from a man between 40 and 49 years old with primary liver carcinoma and hepatitis B virus infection. Both conserved end residues are part of each CDR3. A D gene is named only where the DNA matches it firmly. Size values are once, few and many counts, or a class for expanded clones, and some rows have none.

>TRBJ1-1|-|many|TRBV30
CAWSKWQGDGEAFF
TGTGCCTGGAGTAAGTGGCAGGGAGACGGTGAAGCTTTCTTT
>TRBJ2-2|-|-|TRBV12-5
CASGLLMGVAFTGELFF
TGTGCTAGTGGTTTGTTGATGGGGGTCGCATTCACCGGGGAGCTGTTTTTT
>TRBJ2-5|TRBD1|-|TRBV11-1
CDSSSYPGQVGETQYF
TGTGACAGCAGCTCTTACCCGGGACAGGTCGGGGAGACCCAGTACTTC
>TRBJ2-7|TRBD1|-|TRBV10-2
CASRLAAGTATYEQYF
TGCGCCAGCAGGCTGGCCGCCGGGACAGCAACCTACGAGCAGTACTTC
>TRBJ2-7|TRBD1|-|TRBV7-9
CASSSPGQRAYEQYF
TGTGCCAGCAGCTCTCCGGGACAGAGGGCCTACGAGCAGTACTTC
>TRBJ2-1|TRBD2|many|TRBV10-3
CAISENSGIGRDEQFF
TGTGCCATCAGTGAGAATAGCGGGATTGGTCGGGATGAGCAGTTCTTC
>TRBJ1-1|-|-|TRBV6-1
CASSEVWNMDTEAFF
TGTGCCAGCAGTGAAGTATGGAACATGGACACTGAAGCTTTCTTT
>TRBJ1-1|-|-|TRBV6-2/TRBV6-3
CASSPDSYLNTEAFF
TGTGCCAGCAGTCCCGACAGCTACCTGAACACTGAAGCTTTCTTT
>TRBJ2-5|-|-|TRBV29-1
CSGHSVRGETQYF
TGCAGCGGCCATAGCGTGAGAGGGGAGACCCAGTACTTC
>TRBJ2-7|-|-|TRBV28
CASRPDGLTYEQYF
TGTGCCAGCAGACCGGACGGACTCACCTACGAGCAGTACTTC
>TRBJ2-5|TRBD1|-|TRBV7-6
CANSFLTGFQETQYF
TGTGCCAACAGCTTCCTGACAGGGTTCCAAGAGACCCAGTACTTC
>TRBJ2-1|-|-|TRBV6-1
CASSEPPTSQSSYNEKFF
TGTGCCAGCAGTGAACCCCCTACTAGCCAAAGCTCCTACAATGAGAAATTCTTC
>TRBJ2-2|-|-|TRBV29-1
CSVEDTGGTGELFF
TGCAGCGTTGAAGATACTGGGGGCACCGGGGAGCTGTTTTTT
>TRBJ2-1|-|-|TRBV5-4
CASSMGGASNEQFF
TGTGCCAGCAGCATGGGGGGGGCTAGTAATGAGCAGTTCTTC
>TRBJ2-3|-|-|TRBV10-3
CTIRGTYTDTQYF
TGTACCATCAGAGGGACTTACACAGATACGCAGTATTTC
>TRBJ1-1|-|-|TRBV12-1
CASRHTGTRPNTEAFF
TGTGCCAGCAGACACACCGGGACACGGCCGAACACTGAAGCTTTCTTT
>TRBJ1-5|-|-|TRBV19
CASSDGAYSNQPQHF
TGTGCCAGTAGTGACGGGGCGTATAGCAATCAGCCCCAGCATTTT
>TRBJ1-1|-|-|TRBV28
CATGMNTEAFF
TGTGCCACGGGGATGAACACTGAAGCTTTCTTT
>TRBJ1-1|-|once|TRBV7-9
CASSTSTEAFF
TGTGCCAGCAGCACTAGCACAGAAGCTTTCTTT
>TRBJ2-2|-|once|TRBV5-8
CASSKGEGWTGELFF
TGTGCCAGCAGCAAAGGGGAAGGATGGACCGGGGAGCTGTTTTTT
>TRBJ2-7|-|many|TRBV6-5
CASSSGSRVEQYF
TGTGCCAGCAGTTCCGGGAGTCGGGTCGAGCAGTACTTC
>TRBJ1-6|-|once|TRBV5-1
CASSLGVQNSPLHF
TGCGCCAGCAGCCTGGGGGTACAAAATTCACCCCTCCACTTT
>TRBJ1-3|-|-|TRBV11-2
CSSSLTRVDTIYF
TGTTCCAGCAGTTTAACCAGGGTGGACACCATATATTTT
>TRBJ2-2|-|-|TRBV6-5
CANGEGANTGELFF
TGTGCCAACGGGGAGGGGGCGAACACCGGGGAGCTGTTTTTT
>TRBJ2-1|-|once|TRBV20-1
CSAGGPTARYNEQFF
TGCAGTGCCGGCGGTCCGACGGCGCGGTACAATGAGCAGTTCTTC
>TRBJ2-1|TRBD1|-|TRBV29-1
CGVAGTGLSNEQFF
TGCGGCGTGGCCGGGACAGGGCTGAGCAATGAGCAGTTCTTC
>TRBJ2-1|TRBD2|-|TRBV11-2
CASSLASGSYRNEQFF
TGTGCCAGCAGCTTAGCTAGCGGGAGCTACCGGAATGAGCAGTTCTTC
>TRBJ2-1|TRBD2|many|TRBV12-3/TRBV12-4
CASSSPTTSGRNEQFF
TGTGCCAGCAGTTCCCCCACGACTAGCGGGAGGAATGAGCAGTTCTTC
>TRBJ2-7|TRBD2|many|TRBV29-1
CSVDSGRGYEQYF
TGCAGCGTTGACAGCGGGAGGGGATACGAGCAGTACTTC
>TRBJ2-2|-|many|TRBV11-2
CASSLERLGELFF
TGTGCCAGCAGCTTAGAACGGCTCGGGGAGCTGTTTTTT
>TRBJ2-5|TRBD1|-|TRBV6-2/TRBV6-3
CANSYPRQGKEAQYF
TGCGCCAACAGTTACCCCAGACAGGGAAAGGAGGCCCAGTACTTC
>TRBJ2-1|TRBD2|once|TRBV25-1
CAGSIAGPAGEEQFF
TGTGCCGGCTCAATAGCGGGACCCGCCGGGGAGGAGCAGTTCTTC
>TRBJ2-3|TRBD2|few|TRBV10-3
CATARQSGGTDTQYF
TGTGCCACCGCAAGACAGAGCGGGGGTACAGATACGCAGTATTTT
>TRBJ2-2|-|-|TRBV5-1
CASSFNHANTGKLFF
TGCGCCAGCAGCTTCAATCACGCGAACACCGGGAAGCTGTTTTTT
>TRBJ2-7|-|-|TRBV11-1
CPCSPQSDSYEQYF
TGTCCCTGCAGCCCTCAAAGCGATTCCTACGAGCAGTACTTC
>TRBJ2-7|-|many|TRBV4-1
CASSQPWRETTSYEQYF
TGCGCCAGCAGCCAACCATGGAGGGAGACAACCTCCTACGAGCAGTACTTC
>TRBJ1-3|-|-|TRBV28
CASSLGGQGNTIYF
TGTGCCAGCAGCTTAGGAGGACAAGGAAACACCATATATTTT
>TRBJ1-4|-|many|TRBV30
CAWSSRETGEKLFF
TGTGCCTGGAGTAGCCGGGAAACGGGTGAAAAACTGTTTTTT
>TRBJ2-2|TRBD2|-|TRBV30
CAGTRVAGVNTGELFF
TGTGCCGGGACCCGAGTAGCGGGAGTCAACACCGGGGAGCTGTTTTTT